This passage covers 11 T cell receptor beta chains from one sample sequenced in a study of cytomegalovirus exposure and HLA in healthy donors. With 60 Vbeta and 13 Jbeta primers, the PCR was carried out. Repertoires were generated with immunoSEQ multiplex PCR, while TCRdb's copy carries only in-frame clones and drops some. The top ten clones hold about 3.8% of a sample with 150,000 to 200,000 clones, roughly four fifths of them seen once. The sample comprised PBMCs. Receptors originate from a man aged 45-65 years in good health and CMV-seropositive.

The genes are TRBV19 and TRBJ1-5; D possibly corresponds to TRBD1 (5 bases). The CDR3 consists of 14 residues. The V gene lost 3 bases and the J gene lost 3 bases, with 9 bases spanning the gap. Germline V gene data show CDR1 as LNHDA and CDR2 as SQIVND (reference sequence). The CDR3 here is CASSMIQVNQPQHF. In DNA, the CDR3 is TGTGCCAGTAGTATGATACAGGTCAATCAGCCCCAGCATTTT.

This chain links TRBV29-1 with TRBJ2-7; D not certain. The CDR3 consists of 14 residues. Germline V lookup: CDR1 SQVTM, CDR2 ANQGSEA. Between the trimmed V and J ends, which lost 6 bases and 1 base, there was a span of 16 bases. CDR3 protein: CSVAPAGISYEQYF. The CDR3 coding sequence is TGCAGCGTCGCCCCGGCAGGAATATCCTACGAGCAGTACTTC.

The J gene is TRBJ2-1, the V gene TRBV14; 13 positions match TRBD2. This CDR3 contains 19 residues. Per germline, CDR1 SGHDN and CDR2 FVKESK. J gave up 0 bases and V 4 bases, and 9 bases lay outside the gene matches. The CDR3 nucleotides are TGTGCCAGCAGCCTCCAAACTAGCGGGGGGGAGATCTCCTACAATGAGCAGTTCTTC. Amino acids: CASSLQTSGGEISYNEQFF.

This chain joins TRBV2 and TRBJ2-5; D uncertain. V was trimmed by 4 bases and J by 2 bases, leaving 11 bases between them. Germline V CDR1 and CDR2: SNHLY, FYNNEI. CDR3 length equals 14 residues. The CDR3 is CASSARHEQETQYF. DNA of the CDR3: TGTGCCAGCAGTGCCAGGCATGAACAAGAGACCCAGTACTTC.

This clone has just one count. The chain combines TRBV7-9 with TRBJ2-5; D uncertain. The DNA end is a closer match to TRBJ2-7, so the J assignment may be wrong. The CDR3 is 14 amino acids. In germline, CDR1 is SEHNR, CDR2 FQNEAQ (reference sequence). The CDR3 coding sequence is TGTGCCAGCAGCTTAGATGGTGCTTCTTACGAGCAGTACTTC. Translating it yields CASSLDGASYEQYF.

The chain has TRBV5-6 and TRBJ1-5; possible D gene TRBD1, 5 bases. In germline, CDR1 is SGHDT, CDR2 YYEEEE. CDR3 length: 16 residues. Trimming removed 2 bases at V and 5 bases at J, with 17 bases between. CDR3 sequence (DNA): TGTGCCAGCAGCTTTTCAGGTCGGAGGGGCTATCAGCCCCAGCATTTT. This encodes CASSFSGRRGYQPQHF.

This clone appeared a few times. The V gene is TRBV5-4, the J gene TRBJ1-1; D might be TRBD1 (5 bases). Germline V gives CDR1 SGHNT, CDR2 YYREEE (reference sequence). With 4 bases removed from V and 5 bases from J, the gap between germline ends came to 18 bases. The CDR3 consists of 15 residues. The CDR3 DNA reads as TGTGCCAGCAGCAGTGGGAGCGGGGGACGGACTGAAGCTTTCTTT. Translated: CASSSGSGGRTEAFF.

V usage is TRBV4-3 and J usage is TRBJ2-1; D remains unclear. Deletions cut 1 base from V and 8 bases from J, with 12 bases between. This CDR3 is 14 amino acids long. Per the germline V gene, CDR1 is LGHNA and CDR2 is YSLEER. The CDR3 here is CASSQVQRGDEQFF. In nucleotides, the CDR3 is TGCGCCAGCAGCCAAGTCCAGCGTGGCGATGAGCAGTTCTTC.

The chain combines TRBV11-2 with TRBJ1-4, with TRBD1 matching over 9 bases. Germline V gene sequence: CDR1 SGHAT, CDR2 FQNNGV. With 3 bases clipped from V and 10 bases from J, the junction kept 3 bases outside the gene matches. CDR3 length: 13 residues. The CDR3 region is CASSFPGQGKLFF. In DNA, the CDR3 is TGTGCCAGCAGCTTCCCGGGACAGGGAAAACTGTTTTTT.

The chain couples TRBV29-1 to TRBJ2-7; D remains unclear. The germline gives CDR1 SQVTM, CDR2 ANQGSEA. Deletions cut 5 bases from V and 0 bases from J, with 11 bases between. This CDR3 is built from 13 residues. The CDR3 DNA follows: TGCAGCGTTTTGGCGGTGAGCTCCTACGAGCAGTACTTC. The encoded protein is CSVLAVSSYEQYF.

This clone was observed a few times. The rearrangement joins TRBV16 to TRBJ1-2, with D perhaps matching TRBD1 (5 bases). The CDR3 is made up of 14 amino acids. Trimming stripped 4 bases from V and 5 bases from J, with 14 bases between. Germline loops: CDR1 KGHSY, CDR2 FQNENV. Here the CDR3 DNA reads TGTGCCAGCAGCCGATCCCAGGGAGGGTATGGCTACACCTTC. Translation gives CASSRSQGGYGYTF.